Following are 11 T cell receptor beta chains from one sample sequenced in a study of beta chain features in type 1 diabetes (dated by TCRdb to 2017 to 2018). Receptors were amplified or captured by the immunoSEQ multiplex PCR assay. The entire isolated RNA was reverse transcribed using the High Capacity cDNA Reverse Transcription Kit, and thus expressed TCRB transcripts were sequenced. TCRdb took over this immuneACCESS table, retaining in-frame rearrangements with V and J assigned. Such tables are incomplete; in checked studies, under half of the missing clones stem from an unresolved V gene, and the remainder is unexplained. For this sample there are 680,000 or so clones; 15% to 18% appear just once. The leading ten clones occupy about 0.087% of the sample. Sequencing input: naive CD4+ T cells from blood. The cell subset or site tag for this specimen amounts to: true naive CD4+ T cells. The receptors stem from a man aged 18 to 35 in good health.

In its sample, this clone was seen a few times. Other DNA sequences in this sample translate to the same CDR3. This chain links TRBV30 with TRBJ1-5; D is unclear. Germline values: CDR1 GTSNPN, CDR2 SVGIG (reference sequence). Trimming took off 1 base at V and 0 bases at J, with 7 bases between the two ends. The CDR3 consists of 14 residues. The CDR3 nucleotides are TGTGCCTGGAGTGGAGGGTATAGCAATCAGCCCCAGCATTTT. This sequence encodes CAWSGGYSNQPQHF. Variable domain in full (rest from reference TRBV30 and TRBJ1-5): SQTIHQWPATLVQPVGSPLSLECTVEGTSNPNLYWYRQAAGRGLQLLFYSVGIGQISSEVPQNLSASRPQDRQFILSSKKLLLSDSGFYLCAWSGGYSNQPQHFGDGTRLSIL.

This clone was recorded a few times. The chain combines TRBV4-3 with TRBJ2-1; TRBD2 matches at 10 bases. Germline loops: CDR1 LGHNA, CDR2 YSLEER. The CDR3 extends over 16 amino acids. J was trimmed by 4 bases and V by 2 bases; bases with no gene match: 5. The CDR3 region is CASSQYTSGIYNEQFF. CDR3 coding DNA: TGCGCCAGCAGCCAATATACTAGCGGGATTTACAATGAGCAGTTCTTC.

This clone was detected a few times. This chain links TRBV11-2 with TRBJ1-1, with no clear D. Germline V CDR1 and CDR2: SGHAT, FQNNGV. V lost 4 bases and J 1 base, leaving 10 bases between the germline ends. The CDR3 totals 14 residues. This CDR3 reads CASSSTFRNTEAFF. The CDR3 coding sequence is TGTGCCAGCAGCTCGACATTTCGGAACACTGAAGCTTTCTTT.

The CDR3 nucleotides read TGCGCCAGCAGCACGCTTAACTGGTCAGGCCAGTACTTC. It yields the protein CASSTLNWSGQYF. This sequence joins TRBV5-1 and TRBJ2-5, with D unclear. The CDR3 consists of 13 residues. Germline V gene lookup returns CDR1 SGHRS and CDR2 YFSETQ. Trimming removed 4 bases at V and 10 bases at J, with 17 bases between.

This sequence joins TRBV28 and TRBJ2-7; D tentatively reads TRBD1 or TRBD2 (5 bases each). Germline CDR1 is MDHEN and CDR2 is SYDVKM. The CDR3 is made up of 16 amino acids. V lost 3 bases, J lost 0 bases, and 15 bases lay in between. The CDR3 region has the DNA TGTGCCAGCAGTTTCGACTGGGACCGACGCTCCTACGAGCAGTACTTC. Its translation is CASSFDWDRRSYEQYF. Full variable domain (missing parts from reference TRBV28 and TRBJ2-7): DVKVTQSSRYLVKRTGEKVFLECVQDMDHENMFWYRQDPGLGLRLIYFSYDVKMKEKGDIPEGYSVSREKKERFSLILESASTNQTSMYLCASSFDWDRRSYEQYFGPGTRLTVT.

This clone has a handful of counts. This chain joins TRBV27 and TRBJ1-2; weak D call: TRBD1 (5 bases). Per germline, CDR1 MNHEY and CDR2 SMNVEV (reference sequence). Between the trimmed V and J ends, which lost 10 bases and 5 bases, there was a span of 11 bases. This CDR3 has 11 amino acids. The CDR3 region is CANRHPYGYTF. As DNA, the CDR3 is TGTGCCAACAGGCACCCATATGGCTACACCTTC.

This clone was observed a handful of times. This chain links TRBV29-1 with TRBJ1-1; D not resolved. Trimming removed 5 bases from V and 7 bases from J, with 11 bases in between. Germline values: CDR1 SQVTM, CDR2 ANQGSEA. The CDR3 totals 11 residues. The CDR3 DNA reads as TGCAGCGTTTCTGGCGGATTTGAAGCTTTCTTT. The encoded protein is CSVSGGFEAFF.

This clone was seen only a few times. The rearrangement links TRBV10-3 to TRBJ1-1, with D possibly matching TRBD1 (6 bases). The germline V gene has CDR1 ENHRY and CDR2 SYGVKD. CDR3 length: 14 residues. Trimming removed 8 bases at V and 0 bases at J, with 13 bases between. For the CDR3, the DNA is TGTGCCATCGGAGTGGGACAAATGAACACTGAAGCTTTCTTT. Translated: CAIGVGQMNTEAFF.

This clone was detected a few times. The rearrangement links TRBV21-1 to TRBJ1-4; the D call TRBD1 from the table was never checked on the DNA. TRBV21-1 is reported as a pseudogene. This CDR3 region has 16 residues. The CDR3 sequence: CARGQGEFGTNEKLFF. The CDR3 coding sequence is TGTGCCAGAGGACAGGGAGAGTTTGGGACTAATGAAAAACTGTTTTTT.

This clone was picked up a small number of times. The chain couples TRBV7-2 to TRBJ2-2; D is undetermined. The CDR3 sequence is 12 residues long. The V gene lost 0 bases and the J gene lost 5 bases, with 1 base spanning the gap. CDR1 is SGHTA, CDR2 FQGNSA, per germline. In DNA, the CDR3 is TGTGCCAGCAGCTTAGCGACCGGGGAGCTGTTTTTT. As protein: CASSLATGELFF.

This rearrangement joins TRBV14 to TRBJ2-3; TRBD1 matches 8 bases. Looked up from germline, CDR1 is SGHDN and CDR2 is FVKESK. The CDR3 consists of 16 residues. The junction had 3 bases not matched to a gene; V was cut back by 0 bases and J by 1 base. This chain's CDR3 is CASSQDRGQGTDTQYF. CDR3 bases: TGTGCCAGCAGCCAAGATCGGGGACAGGGCACAGATACGCAGTATTTT.